This entry features one T cell receptor beta chain sequence. Its specificity is not known. The junction and the germline gene differ at one end; a read error may be behind it. Germline CDR1 is SGHRS and CDR2 is YFSETQ. This CDR3 region has 14 residues. This entry is derived from a study of OX40 agonist ivuxolimab in advanced cancers. Looking at the study overall: All patients had ivuxolimab intravenously every 2 weeks at 0.01 to 10 mg/kg.

Findings and caveats of the study: Partly responding patients at 0.1-3.0 mg/kg showed some of the smallest clonal expansion. Within 6 weeks, CD4+ and CD8+ blood T cells expanded clonally at 0.1 to 3.0 mg/kg.

Assay: immunoSEQ multiplex PCR; the TCRdb copy retains only in-frame clones and omits some. The profile covers 65,000 to 85,000 clones, with approximately 92% appearing a single time and under 0.7% taken by the ten largest. The rearrangement uses TRBV5-1 and TRBJ2-7, with no clear D. The sequence came from an adult with an advanced solid tumor such as melanoma, head and neck, liver or kidney cancer. The specimen comprised CD4+ or CD8+ T cells sorted from blood, sampled in a trial of the OX40 agonist ivuxolimab. DNA for the CDR3: TGCGCCAGCAGCTTGTATTCTACCTCCCACGAGCAGTACTTC. It translates to CASSLYSTSHEQYF.